This is a list of T cell receptor beta chains from one sample in a study of T cell clones after liver transplantation. The method was immunoSEQ multiplex PCR; TCRdb's version includes in-frame clones alone and lacks a portion of them. The sample lists just over 80,000 clones; about 84% were seen once. The sequencing used CD4+ T cells from blood, collected 46 months after liver transplant. The receptors shown here come from a human patient who received a liver transplant. Some T cells may be the graft donor's. Each CDR3 is given with its conserved first and last residue. Fields, in order: clone size, D gene, J gene, V gene, CDR3 length, CDR3 DNA, CDR3 protein. A D gene is named only where the DNA matches it firmly. Clone sizes are given selectively: once, few, many, or a class where the clone is expanded.

clone size: .
D gene: .
J gene: TRBJ2-7
V gene: TRBV11-1
CDR3 length: 13
CDR3 DNA: TGTGCCAGCAGCCGCACTAGCTCCTACGAGCAGTACTTC
CDR3 protein: CASSRTSSYEQYF

clone size: .
D gene: TRBD1
J gene: TRBJ2-5
V gene: TRBV7-9
CDR3 length: 15
CDR3 DNA: TGTGCCAGCAGCTTAGATAACAGGGGTTCCGAGACCCAGTACTTC
CDR3 protein: CASSLDNRGSETQYF

clone size: .
D gene: TRBD1
J gene: TRBJ1-5
V gene: TRBV28
CDR3 length: 17
CDR3 DNA: TGTGCCAGCAGCCCACCCGGACAGGGGGTACTCAATCAGCCCCAGCATTTT
CDR3 protein: CASSPPGQGVLNQPQHF

clone size: .
D gene: .
J gene: TRBJ2-7
V gene: TRBV28
CDR3 length: 16
CDR3 DNA: TGTGCCAGCAGTTTCGCCCCCCAGGGGTATCCCTACGAGCAGTACTTC
CDR3 protein: CASSFAPQGYPYEQYF

clone size: .
D gene: .
J gene: TRBJ1-1
V gene: TRBV5-4
CDR3 length: 15
CDR3 DNA: TGTGCCAGCAGCCAATCCCCTAGGACAGCCACTGAAGCTTTCTTT
CDR3 protein: CASSQSPRTATEAFF

clone size: .
D gene: .
J gene: TRBJ2-7
V gene: TRBV5-6
CDR3 length: 14
CDR3 DNA: TGTGCCAGCAGCATCGCGGGTAAGCCAAGGGAGCAGTACTTC
CDR3 protein: CASSIAGKPREQYF

clone size: .
D gene: .
J gene: TRBJ1-4
V gene: TRBV6-6
CDR3 length: 13
CDR3 DNA: TGTGCCAGCAGTGCCGGATGGAATGAAAAACTGTTTTTT
CDR3 protein: CASSAGWNEKLFF

clone size: .
D gene: .
J gene: TRBJ2-1
V gene: TRBV7-3
CDR3 length: 12
CDR3 DNA: TGTGCCAGCAGCGCCAGAGGGAATGAGCAGTTCTTC
CDR3 protein: CASSARGNEQFF

clone size: few
D gene: .
J gene: TRBJ2-5
V gene: TRBV28
CDR3 length: 14
CDR3 DNA: TGTGCCAGCAGCCCTCGGGCAGGGGAAGAGACCCAGTACTTC
CDR3 protein: CASSPRAGEETQYF

clone size: .
D gene: TRBD2
J gene: TRBJ2-1
V gene: TRBV11-2
CDR3 length: 15
CDR3 DNA: TGTGCCAGCAGCTCCCGGGAGGGCCGTTACAATGAGCAGTTCTTC
CDR3 protein: CASSSREGRYNEQFF

clone size: .
D gene: TRBD2
J gene: TRBJ2-1
V gene: TRBV4-2
CDR3 length: 16
CDR3 DNA: TGTGCCAGCAGCCATTCAGGACTAGCGGGAGTTGATGAGCAGTTCTTC
CDR3 protein: CASSHSGLAGVDEQFF

clone size: .
D gene: TRBD1
J gene: TRBJ1-1
V gene: TRBV19
CDR3 length: 12
CDR3 DNA: TGTGCCAGCCGGGACAGAGGATATGAAGCTTTCTTT
CDR3 protein: CASRDRGYEAFF

clone size: .
D gene: TRBD2
J gene: TRBJ2-7
V gene: TRBV28
CDR3 length: 13
CDR3 DNA: TGTGCCAGTGGCGGGAGGGCCTCCTACGAGCAGTACTTC
CDR3 protein: CASGGRASYEQYF

clone size: .
D gene: .
J gene: TRBJ1-5
V gene: TRBV2
CDR3 length: 14
CDR3 DNA: TGTGCCAGCAGTCCACTTATTAGCAATCAGCCCCAGCATTTT
CDR3 protein: CASSPLISNQPQHF

clone size: .
D gene: .
J gene: TRBJ2-1
V gene: TRBV6-4
CDR3 length: 15
CDR3 DNA: TGTGCCAGCAGCAGGGGATCGGGGTCCTACAATGAGCAGTTCTTC
CDR3 protein: CASSRGSGSYNEQFF

clone size: .
D gene: .
J gene: TRBJ1-2
V gene: TRBV6-5
CDR3 length: 13
CDR3 DNA: TGTGCCAGCAGTTACGGGCTGGGTAGTGGCTACACCTTC
CDR3 protein: CASSYGLGSGYTF

clone size: once
D gene: .
J gene: TRBJ1-2
V gene: TRBV27
CDR3 length: 13
CDR3 DNA: TGTGCCAGCAGTCCTCGTGGCTACTATGGCTACACCTTC
CDR3 protein: CASSPRGYYGYTF

clone size: few
D gene: .
J gene: TRBJ1-1
V gene: TRBV28
CDR3 length: 14
CDR3 DNA: TGTGCCAGCAGTGGGGTAGGACGCCTGGCTGAAGCTTTCTTT
CDR3 protein: CASSGVGRLAEAFF

clone size: .
D gene: .
J gene: TRBJ2-5
V gene: TRBV27
CDR3 length: 14
CDR3 DNA: TGTGCCAGCAGTTTAGGATGGGGTATGGGGACCCAGTACTTC
CDR3 protein: CASSLGWGMGTQYF

clone size: .
D gene: .
J gene: TRBJ1-1
V gene: TRBV6-5
CDR3 length: 14
CDR3 DNA: TGTGCCAGCAGACCTCGGGTAGGGTTCACTGAAGCTTTCTTT
CDR3 protein: CASRPRVGFTEAFF

clone size: .
D gene: TRBD2
J gene: TRBJ2-1
V gene: TRBV28
CDR3 length: 14
CDR3 DNA: TGTGCCAGCAGCCTAGCGGTTCTCTACAATGAGCAGTTCTTC
CDR3 protein: CASSLAVLYNEQFF

clone size: .
D gene: .
J gene: TRBJ1-1
V gene: TRBV20-1
CDR3 length: 11
CDR3 DNA: TGCAGTGTCCCAATGAACACTGAAGCTTTCTTT
CDR3 protein: CSVPMNTEAFF

clone size: .
D gene: .
J gene: TRBJ2-2
V gene: TRBV2
CDR3 length: 17
CDR3 DNA: TGTGCCAGCACCTTGGTGCAGGGCCAACTAAACACCGGGGAGCTGTTTTTT
CDR3 protein: CASTLVQGQLNTGELFF